The next 14 T cell receptor beta chains were all read from a single sample in a study of identifying expanded T cells in peripheral blood. Assay: immunoSEQ multiplex PCR; the TCRdb copy retains only in-frame clones and omits some. The sample contains about 82,000 clones, about 87% of which appear only once. Sequencing was carried out using blood. These receptors all stem from a person aged 18 to 70 in good health.

V gene TRBV4-2 combines with J gene TRBJ1-6, with D possibly being TRBD1 (6 bases). The V gene lost 0 bases and the J gene lost 9 bases, with 18 bases spanning the gap. The germline gives CDR1 LGHNA, CDR2 YNFKEQ. The CDR3 runs 17 residues. In DNA form, the CDR3 reads TGTGCCAGCAGCCAAGATACATCGAGACAGGTCGGTTCACCCCTCCACTTT. This codes for CASSQDTSRQVGSPLHF.

This chain links TRBV19 with TRBJ1-5; TRBD1 aligns across 7 bases. CDR3 size: 15 residues. Germline V gives CDR1 LNHDA, CDR2 SQIVND (reference sequence). J gave up 4 bases and V 7 bases, and 10 bases lay outside the gene matches. CDR3 coding DNA: TGTGCCAGTAAAAGCCGGGACAGACTTAATCAGCCCCAGCATTTT. Amino acids: CASKSRDRLNQPQHF.

The chain couples TRBV7-9 to TRBJ2-7, with a weak D call TRBD1 (6 bases). The CDR3 runs to 15 residues. V was pared by 6 bases and J by 5 bases, with 20 bases between. The germline V gene encodes CDR1 SEHNR and CDR2 FQNEAQ (reference sequence). CDR3 residues: CASRQLTGTVNEQYF. Written as DNA, the CDR3 is TGTGCCAGCAGACAACTCACAGGGACGGTCAACGAGCAGTACTTC.

The gene calls are TRBV5-1 and TRBJ1-1, with 8 bases lining up with TRBD1. With 2 bases clipped from V and 4 bases from J, the junction kept 4 bases outside the gene matches. Germline values: CDR1 SGHRS, CDR2 YFSETQ. The CDR3 is 14 amino acids. In nucleotides, the CDR3 is TGCGCCAGCAGCTTTGGACAGGGAGGCACTGAAGCTTTCTTT. This encodes CASSFGQGGTEAFF.

This sequence joins TRBV29-1 and TRBJ2-3; D is ambiguous. V lost 2 bases and J 2 bases, leaving 8 bases between the germline ends. The germline V gene has CDR1 SQVTM and CDR2 ANQGSEA. The CDR3 is 13 residues long. The CDR3 region is CSVEKGNTDTQYF. For the CDR3, the DNA is TGCAGCGTTGAAAAAGGGAACACAGATACGCAGTATTTT.

The chain carries TRBV5-4 and TRBJ2-3; 12 nucleotides agree with TRBD2. Germline V CDR1 and CDR2: SGHNT, YYREEE (reference sequence). Trimming removed 2 bases from V and 4 bases from J; junction bases left unmatched: 8. This CDR3 has 17 residues. In nucleotides, the CDR3 is TGTGCCAGCAGCTTCGGATCTAGCGGGAGGGTCCCAGATACGCAGTATTTT. This sequence encodes CASSFGSSGRVPDTQYF.

The chain recombines TRBV15 with TRBJ1-4; the D gene is possibly TRBD1 (6 bases). The V gene lost 0 bases and the J gene lost 7 bases, with 21 bases spanning the gap. CDR1 LNHNV and CDR2 YYDKDF come from the germline V gene (reference sequence). The CDR3 runs to 18 residues. The CDR3 here is CATSREQQGSGNGEKLFF. CDR3 DNA: TGTGCCACCAGCAGAGAGCAACAGGGTTCGGGCAACGGTGAAAAACTGTTTTTT. Together with reference TRBV15 and TRBJ1-4, the CDR3 gives the full variable domain: DAMVIQNPRYQVTQFGKPVTLSCSQTLNHNVMYWYQQKSSQAPKLLFHYYDKDFNNEADTPDNFQSRRPNTSFCFLDIRSPGLGDTAMYLCATSREQQGSGNGEKLFFGSGTQLSVL.

The V and J genes are TRBV6-6 and TRBJ1-5; D remains ambiguous. The germline gives CDR1 MNHNY, CDR2 SVGAGI (reference sequence). Trimming took 4 bases from V and 8 from J, leaving 9 bases between them. The CDR3 contains 12 residues. This CDR3 reads CASSLSGEPQHF. CDR3 coding DNA: TGTGCCAGCAGTTTGTCGGGCGAGCCCCAGCATTTT.

This chain joins TRBV30 and TRBJ1-5; D may be TRBD1 (6 bases). The CDR3 is made up of 15 amino acids. The V and J ends lost 3 bases and 2 bases respectively, with 14 bases between them. Per germline, CDR1 GTSNPN and CDR2 SVGIG (reference sequence). CDR3 amino acids: CAWRGTLTGNQPQHF. Written as DNA, the CDR3 is TGTGCCTGGAGAGGGACACTCACAGGCAATCAGCCCCAGCATTTT.

The rearrangement joins TRBV19 to TRBJ1-5; D call uncertain. The V gene lost 3 bases and the J gene lost 2 bases, with 8 bases spanning the gap. Looked up from germline, CDR1 is LNHDA and CDR2 is SQIVND (reference sequence). CDR3 length: 14 residues. CDR3 loop: CASSIWDRNQPQHF. CDR3 nucleotide sequence: TGTGCCAGTAGTATCTGGGATCGCAATCAGCCCCAGCATTTT.

J is TRBJ1-2 and V is TRBV6-1; 8 bases fit TRBD1. The germline gives CDR1 MNHNS, CDR2 SASEGT. The CDR3 runs 14 residues. V lost 7 bases to trimming and J lost 8 bases; unmatched junction nucleotides: 12. Written as DNA, the CDR3 is TGTGCCAGCACCCTCGACAGGGGAGTAAACGGCTACACCTTC. Encoded protein: CASTLDRGVNGYTF.

The chain is built from TRBV27 and TRBJ1-2; D remains ambiguous. Germline CDR1 MNHEY, CDR2 SMNVEV (reference sequence). The CDR3 covers 12 residues. Trimming pared 6 bases from V and 4 bases from J, leaving 9 bases between. In DNA form, the CDR3 reads TGTGCCAGCAGGGGAGGCAGCTATGGCTACACCTTC. Protein: CASRGGSYGYTF.

The gene calls are TRBV10-3 and TRBJ2-1; 10 bases are shared with TRBD2. This CDR3 spans 13 amino acids. Germline V gene data show CDR1 as ENHRY and CDR2 as SYGVKD. Germline trimming cut 4 bases from V and 7 bases from J; bases unmatched to any gene: 1. CDR3 nucleotide sequence: TGTGCCATCAGTGGGACTAGCGGTAATGAGCAGTTCTTC. Residues: CAISGTSGNEQFF.

The chain is built from TRBV6-5 and TRBJ2-7; weak D call: TRBD2 (5 bases). Germline-derived CDR1 and CDR2 are MNHEY and SVGAGI. V lost 2 bases to trimming and J lost 3 bases, with 8 bases between them. The CDR3 loop spans 13 amino acids. The CDR3, as DNA: TGTGCCAGCAGTTACGAGGGCTTCTACGAGCAGTACTTC. It specifies CASSYEGFYEQYF.